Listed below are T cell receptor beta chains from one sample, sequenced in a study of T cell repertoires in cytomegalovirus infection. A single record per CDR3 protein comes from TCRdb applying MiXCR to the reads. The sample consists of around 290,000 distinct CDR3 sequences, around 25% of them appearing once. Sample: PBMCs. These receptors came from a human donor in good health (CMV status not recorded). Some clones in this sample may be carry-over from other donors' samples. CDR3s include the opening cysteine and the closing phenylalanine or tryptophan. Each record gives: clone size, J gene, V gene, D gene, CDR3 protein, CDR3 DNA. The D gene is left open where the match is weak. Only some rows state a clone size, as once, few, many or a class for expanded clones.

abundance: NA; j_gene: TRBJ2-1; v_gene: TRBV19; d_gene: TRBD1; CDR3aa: CASSRIPQGAPYNEQFF; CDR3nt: TGTGCCAGTAGTAGAATCCCACAGGGGGCGCCGTACAATGAGCAGTTCTTC
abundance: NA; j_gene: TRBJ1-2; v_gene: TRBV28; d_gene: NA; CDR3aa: CASSFVRSNYGYTF; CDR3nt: TGTGCCAGCAGTTTCGTCCGATCAAACTATGGCTACACCTTC
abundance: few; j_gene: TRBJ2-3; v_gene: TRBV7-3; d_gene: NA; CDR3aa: CASSLLRVSTDTQYF; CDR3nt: TGTGCCAGCAGCTTACTCCGGGTCAGCACAGATACGCAGTATTTT
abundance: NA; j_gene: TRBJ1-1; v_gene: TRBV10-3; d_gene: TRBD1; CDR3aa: CAISRDRVNTEAFF; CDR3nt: TGTGCCATCAGCCGGGACAGAGTGAACACTGAAGCTTTCTTT
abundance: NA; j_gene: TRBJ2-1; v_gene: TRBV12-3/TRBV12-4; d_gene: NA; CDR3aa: CASSRTRIGAYEQFF; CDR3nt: TGTGCCAGCAGTCGAACGAGAATTGGAGCTTATGAGCAGTTCTTC
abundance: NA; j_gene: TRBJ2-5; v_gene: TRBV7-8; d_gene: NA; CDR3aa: CASSLGWRGKGQETQYF; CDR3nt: TGTGCCAGCAGCTTAGGGTGGCGTGGGAAGGGGCAAGAGACCCAGTACTTC
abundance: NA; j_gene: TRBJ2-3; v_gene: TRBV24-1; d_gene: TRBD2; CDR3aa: CATSDSLAGHTDTQYF; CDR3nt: TGTGCCACCAGTGACTCGCTAGCGGGTCACACAGATACGCAGTATTTT
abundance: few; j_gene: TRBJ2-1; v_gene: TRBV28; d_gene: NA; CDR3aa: CASKPLPYNEQFF; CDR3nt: TGTGCCAGCAAGCCTTTGCCCTACAATGAGCAGTTCTTC
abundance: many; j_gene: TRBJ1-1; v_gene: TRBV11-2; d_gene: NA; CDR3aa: CASSTGDGVMNTEAFF; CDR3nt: TGTGCCAGCAGCACTGGGGACGGTGTAATGAACACTGAAGCTTTCTTT
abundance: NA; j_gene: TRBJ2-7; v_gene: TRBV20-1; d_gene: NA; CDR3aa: CSAREGEQYF; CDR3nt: TGCAGTGCTAGAGAGGGCGAGCAGTACTTC
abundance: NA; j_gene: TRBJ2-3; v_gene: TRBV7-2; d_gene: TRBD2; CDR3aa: CAISQRLAVSTDTQYF; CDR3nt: TGTGCCATCAGCCAAAGACTAGCGGTCAGCACAGATACGCAGTATTTT
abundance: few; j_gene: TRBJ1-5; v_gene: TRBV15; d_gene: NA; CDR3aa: CATSRDGDQPQHF; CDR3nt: TGTGCCACCAGCAGAGATGGGGATCAGCCCCAGCATTTT
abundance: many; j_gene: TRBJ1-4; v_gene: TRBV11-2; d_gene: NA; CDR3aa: CASSFSPTNEKLFF; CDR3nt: TGTGCCAGCAGCTTTTCCCCAACTAATGAAAAACTGTTTTTT
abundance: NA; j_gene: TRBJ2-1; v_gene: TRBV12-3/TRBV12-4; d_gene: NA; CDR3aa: CASSLLGTPYNEQFF; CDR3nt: TGTGCCAGCAGTTTACTCGGGACACCTTACAATGAGCAGTTCTTC
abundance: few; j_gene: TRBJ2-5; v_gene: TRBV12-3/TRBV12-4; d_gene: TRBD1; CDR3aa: CASSLNRGTETQYF; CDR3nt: TGTGCCAGCAGTTTAAACAGGGGGACAGAGACCCAGTACTTC
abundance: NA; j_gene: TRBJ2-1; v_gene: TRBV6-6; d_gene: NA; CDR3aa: CASSYIRFPRGEQFF; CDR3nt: TGTGCCAGCAGTTACATCCGATTCCCCCGGGGTGAGCAGTTCTTC
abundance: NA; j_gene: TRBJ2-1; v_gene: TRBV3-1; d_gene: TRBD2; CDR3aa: CASSQALAGASYNEQFF; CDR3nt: TGTGCCAGCAGCCAGGCTTTAGCGGGAGCTTCCTACAATGAGCAGTTCTTC
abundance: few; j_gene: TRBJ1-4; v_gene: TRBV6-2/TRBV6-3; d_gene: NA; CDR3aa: CASIGRSHYNEKLFF; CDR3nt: TGTGCCAGCATTGGTCGGAGCCACTATAATGAAAAACTGTTTTTT
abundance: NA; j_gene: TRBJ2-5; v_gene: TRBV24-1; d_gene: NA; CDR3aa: CATSDRTASRETQYF; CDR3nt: TGTGCCACCAGTGATAGGACAGCCTCCAGGGAGACCCAGTACTTC
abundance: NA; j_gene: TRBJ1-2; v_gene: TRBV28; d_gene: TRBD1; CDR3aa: CANSLWPKDRGYTF; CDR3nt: TGTGCCAACAGTTTATGGCCCAAGGACAGGGGCTACACCTTC
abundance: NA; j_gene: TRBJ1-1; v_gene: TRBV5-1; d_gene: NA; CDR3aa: CASSLATQAGTEAFF; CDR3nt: TGCGCCAGCAGCTTAGCGACCCAAGCGGGCACTGAAGCTTTCTTT
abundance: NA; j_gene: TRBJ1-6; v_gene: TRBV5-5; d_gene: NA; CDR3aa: CASSLDTANNSPLHF; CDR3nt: TGTGCCAGCAGCTTGGATACGGCGAATAATTCACCCCTCCACTTT
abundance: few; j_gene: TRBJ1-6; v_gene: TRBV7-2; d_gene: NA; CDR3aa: CASSLEWGSYNSPLHF; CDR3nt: TGTGCCAGCAGCTTAGAGTGGGGGTCCTATAATTCACCCCTCCACTTT
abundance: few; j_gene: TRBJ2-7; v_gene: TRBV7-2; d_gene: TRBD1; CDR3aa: CASSRLRDRGTYEQYF; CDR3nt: TGTGCCAGCAGCCGTCTGCGGGACAGGGGAACCTACGAGCAGTACTTC
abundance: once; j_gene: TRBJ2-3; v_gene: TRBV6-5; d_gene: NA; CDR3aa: CASTGRIWSTQYF; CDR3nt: TGTGCCAGCACAGGACGGATCTGGTCGACGCAGTATTTT
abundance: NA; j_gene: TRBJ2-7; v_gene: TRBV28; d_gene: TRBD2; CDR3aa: CASSNWRGDYEQYF; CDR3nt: TGTGCCAGCAGCAACTGGCGGGGGGACTACGAGCAGTACTTC
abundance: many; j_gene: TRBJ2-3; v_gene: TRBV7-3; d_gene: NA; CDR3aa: CASSLTARGDTQYF; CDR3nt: TGTGCCAGCAGCTTAACAGCGAGGGGGGATACGCAGTATTTT
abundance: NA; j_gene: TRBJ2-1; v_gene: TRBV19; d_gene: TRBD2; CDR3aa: CASSIHDGSGTNEQFF; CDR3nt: TGTGCCAGTAGTATACATGATGGTAGCGGGACTAATGAGCAGTTCTTC
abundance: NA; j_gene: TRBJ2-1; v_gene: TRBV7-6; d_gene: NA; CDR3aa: CASSLSSGWDEQFF; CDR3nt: TGTGCCAGCAGCTTAAGTTCCGGTTGGGATGAGCAGTTCTTC
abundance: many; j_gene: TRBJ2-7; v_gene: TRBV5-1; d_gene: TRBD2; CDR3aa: CASSLGLAGDEQYF; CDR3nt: TGCGCCAGCAGCTTGGGACTAGCGGGGGACGAGCAGTACTTC
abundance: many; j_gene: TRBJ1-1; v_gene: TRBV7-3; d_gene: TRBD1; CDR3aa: CASSLQGANTEAFF; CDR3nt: TGTGCCAGCAGCCTACAGGGGGCTAACACTGAAGCTTTCTTT
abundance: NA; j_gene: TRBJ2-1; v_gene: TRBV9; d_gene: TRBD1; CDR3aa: CASSPLAGGIDEQFF; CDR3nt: TGTGCCAGCAGCCCCTTAGCAGGGGGCATCGATGAGCAGTTCTTC
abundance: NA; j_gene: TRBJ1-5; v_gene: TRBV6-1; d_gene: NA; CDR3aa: CASSRQTSNQPQHF; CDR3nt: TGTGCCAGCAGTCGACAGACTAGCAATCAGCCCCAGCATTTT
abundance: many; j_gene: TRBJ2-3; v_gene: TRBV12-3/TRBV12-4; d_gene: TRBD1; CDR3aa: CASRKGQRTISSTDTQYF; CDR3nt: TGTGCCAGCAGAAAGGGACAGCGTACAATTTCTAGCACAGATACGCAGTATTTT
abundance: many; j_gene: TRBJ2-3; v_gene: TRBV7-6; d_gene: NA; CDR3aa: CASSLVDRDTQYF; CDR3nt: TGTGCCAGCAGCCTAGTAGACAGGGATACGCAGTATTTT
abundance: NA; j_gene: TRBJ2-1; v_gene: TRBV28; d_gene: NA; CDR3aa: CASSFTDTGNEQFF; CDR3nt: TGTGCCAGCAGTTTTACAGATACGGGGAATGAGCAGTTCTTC
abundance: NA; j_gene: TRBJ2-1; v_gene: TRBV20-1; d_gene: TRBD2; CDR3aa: CSARDRSGRADEQFF; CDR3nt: TGCAGTGCTAGAGATCGTAGCGGGAGGGCCGATGAGCAGTTCTTC
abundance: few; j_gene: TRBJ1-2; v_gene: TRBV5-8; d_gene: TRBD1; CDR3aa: CASSVGTGERDYGYTF; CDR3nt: TGTGCCAGCAGCGTCGGGACAGGGGAGAGGGACTATGGCTACACCTTC
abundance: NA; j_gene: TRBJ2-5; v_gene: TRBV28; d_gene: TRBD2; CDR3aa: CASSSQTSGGPPAQYF; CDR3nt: TGTGCCAGCAGTTCCCAGACTAGCGGGGGGCCCCCAGCCCAGTACTTC
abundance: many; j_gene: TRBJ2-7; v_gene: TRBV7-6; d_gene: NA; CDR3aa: CASSLQGGVSYEQYF; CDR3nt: TGTGCCAGCAGCTTACAGGGGGGGGTGTCCTACGAGCAGTACTTC
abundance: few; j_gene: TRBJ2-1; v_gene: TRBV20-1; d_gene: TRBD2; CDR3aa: CSAGRLAGVNEQFF; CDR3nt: TGCAGTGCTGGACGACTAGCGGGAGTCAATGAGCAGTTCTTC
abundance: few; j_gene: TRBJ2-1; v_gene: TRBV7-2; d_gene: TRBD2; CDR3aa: CASRPAGGFNEQFF; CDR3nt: TGTGCCAGCAGGCCAGCGGGAGGGTTCAATGAGCAGTTCTTC
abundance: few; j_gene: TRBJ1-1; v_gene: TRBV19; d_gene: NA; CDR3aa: CASTENHHMNTEAFF; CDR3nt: TGTGCCAGTACCGAGAACCACCATATGAACACTGAAGCTTTCTTT